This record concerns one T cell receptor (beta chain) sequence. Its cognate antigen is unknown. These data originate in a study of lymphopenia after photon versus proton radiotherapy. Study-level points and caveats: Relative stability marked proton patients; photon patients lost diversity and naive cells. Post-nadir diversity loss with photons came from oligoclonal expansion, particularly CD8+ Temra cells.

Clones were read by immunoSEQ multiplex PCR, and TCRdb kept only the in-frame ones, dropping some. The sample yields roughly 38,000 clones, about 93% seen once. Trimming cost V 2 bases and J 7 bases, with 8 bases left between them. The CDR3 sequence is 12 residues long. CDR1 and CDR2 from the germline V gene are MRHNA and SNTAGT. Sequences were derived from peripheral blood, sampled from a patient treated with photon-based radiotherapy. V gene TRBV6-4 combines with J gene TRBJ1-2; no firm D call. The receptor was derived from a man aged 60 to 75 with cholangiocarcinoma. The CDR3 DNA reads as TGTGCCAGCAGTGACAGGGAAGGTGGCTACACCTTC. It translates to CASSDREGGYTF.